The sequence of this T cell receptor beta chain was determined in a study of beta chain features in type 1 diabetes. Study-wide background: Patients were similar to healthy donors in age and gender (as well as in cell yields). Study observations and caveats: Shorter TCRB CDR3s, moderately but significantly so, were found in Type 1 diabetes patients in all four CD4+ subsets. Sampled from patients, naive, central memory and Treg TCRB repertoires appeared more similar than those sampled from healthy donors. Any role of HLA type in TCRB rearrangement remained unresolved here.

Comments on this clone: The antigen remains undetermined.

Germline V lookup: CDR1 SGHRS, CDR2 YFSETQ. The V segment lost 4 bases and the J segment 2 bases; nucleotides outside the gene matches: 17. The CDR3 has 19 amino acids. The authors sorted CD4+ naive, central memory, regulatory and stem cell-like memory cells via CD45RO/CCR7/CD25/CD127/CD95/CD27. The whole isolated RNA underwent reverse transcription, so sequencing captured expressed TCRB transcripts. This table comes from immunoSEQ multiplex PCR, and its TCRdb copy is limited to in-frame clones, with some not included. The table lists 550,000 to 850,000 clones, around an eighth of them singletons. The clonotype originates from a man aged 18 to 29 with type 1 diabetes. The chain recombines TRBV5-1 with TRBJ2-5, with 10 bases fitting TRBD2. Sequenced: naive CD4+ T cells from blood. The CDR3 DNA reads as TGCGCCAGCAGCCTTGTGCCCCCTAATCTAGCGGGGGAGCAAGAGACCCAGTACTTC. Its protein is CASSLVPPNLAGEQETQYF.